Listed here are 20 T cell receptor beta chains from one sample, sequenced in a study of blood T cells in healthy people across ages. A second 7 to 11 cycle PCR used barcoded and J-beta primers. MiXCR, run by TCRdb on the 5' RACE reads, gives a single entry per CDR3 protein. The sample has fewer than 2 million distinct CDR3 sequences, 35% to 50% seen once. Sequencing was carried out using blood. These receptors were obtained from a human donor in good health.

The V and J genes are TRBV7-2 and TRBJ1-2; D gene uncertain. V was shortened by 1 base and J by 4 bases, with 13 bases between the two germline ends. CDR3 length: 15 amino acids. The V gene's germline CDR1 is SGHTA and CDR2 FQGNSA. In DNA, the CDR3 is TGTGCCAGCAGCTTAGGTCCAAGGGTGAGCTATGGCTACACCTTC. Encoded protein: CASSLGPRVSYGYTF.

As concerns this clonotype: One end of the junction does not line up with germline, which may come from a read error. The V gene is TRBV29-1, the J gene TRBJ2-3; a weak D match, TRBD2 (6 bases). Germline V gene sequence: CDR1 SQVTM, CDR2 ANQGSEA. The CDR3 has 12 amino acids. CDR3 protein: CGVDRDSDTQYF. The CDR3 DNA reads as TGCGGCGTTGATCGGGACTCTGATACGCAGTATTTT.

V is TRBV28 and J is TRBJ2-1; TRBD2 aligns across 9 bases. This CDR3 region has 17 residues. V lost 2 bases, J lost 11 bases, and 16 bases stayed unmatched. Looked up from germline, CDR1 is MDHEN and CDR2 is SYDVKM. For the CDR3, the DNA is TGTGCCAGCAGTTTAAGTGAGGAGCGGGGGGCCCCCCTGAAGCAGTTCTTC. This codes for CASSLSEERGAPLKQFF.

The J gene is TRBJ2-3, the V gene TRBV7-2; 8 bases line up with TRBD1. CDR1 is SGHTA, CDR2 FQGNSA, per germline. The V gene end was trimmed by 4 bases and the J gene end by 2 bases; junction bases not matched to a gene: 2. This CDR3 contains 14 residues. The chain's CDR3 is CASSSQGDTDTQYF. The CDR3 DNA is TGTGCCAGCAGCTCACAGGGGGACACAGATACGCAGTATTTT.

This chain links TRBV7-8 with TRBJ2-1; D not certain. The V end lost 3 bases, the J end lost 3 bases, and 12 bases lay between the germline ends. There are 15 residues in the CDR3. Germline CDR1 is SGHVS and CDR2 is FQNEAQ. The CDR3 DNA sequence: TGTGCCAGCAGCTTCTTTATAAGGGACTACAATGAGCAGTTCTTC. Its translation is CASSFFIRDYNEQFF.

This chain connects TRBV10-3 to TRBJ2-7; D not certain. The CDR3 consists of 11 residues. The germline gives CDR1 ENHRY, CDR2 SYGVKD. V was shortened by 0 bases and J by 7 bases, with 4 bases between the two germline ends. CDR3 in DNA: TGTGCCATCAGTGAGTCGCGAGAGCAGTACTTC. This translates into CAISESREQYF.

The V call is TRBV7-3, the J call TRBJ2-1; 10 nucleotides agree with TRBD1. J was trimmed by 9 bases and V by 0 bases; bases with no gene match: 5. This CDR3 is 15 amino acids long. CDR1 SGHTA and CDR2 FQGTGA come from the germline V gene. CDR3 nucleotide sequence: TGTGCCAGCAGCTTAACAGGGACAGGGGAGGTTGAGCAGTTCTTC. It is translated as CASSLTGTGEVEQFF.

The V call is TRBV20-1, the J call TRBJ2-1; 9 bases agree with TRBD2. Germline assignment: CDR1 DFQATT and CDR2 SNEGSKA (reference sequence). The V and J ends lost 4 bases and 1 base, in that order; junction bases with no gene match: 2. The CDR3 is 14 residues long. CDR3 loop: CSANSGGSYNEQFF. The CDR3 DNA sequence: TGCAGTGCTAATAGCGGGGGTTCCTACAATGAGCAGTTCTTC.

The CDR3 reads CATSDPTRRYGYTF. The CDR3 DNA reads TGTGCCACCAGTGATCCAACACGGCGCTATGGCTACACCTTC. The chain combines TRBV24-1 with TRBJ1-2; no firm D call. Trimming took off 3 bases at V and 4 bases at J, with 11 bases between the two ends. CDR1 is KGHDR and CDR2 is SFDVKD in the germline V gene. The CDR3 consists of 14 residues.

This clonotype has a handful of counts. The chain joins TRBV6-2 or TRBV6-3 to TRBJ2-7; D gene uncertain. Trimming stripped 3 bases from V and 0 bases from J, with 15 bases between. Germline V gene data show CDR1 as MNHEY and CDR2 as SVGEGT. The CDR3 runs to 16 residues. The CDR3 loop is CASSYSPTRSSYEQYF. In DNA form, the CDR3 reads TGTGCCAGCAGTTATTCACCCACCAGGAGCTCCTACGAGCAGTACTTC.

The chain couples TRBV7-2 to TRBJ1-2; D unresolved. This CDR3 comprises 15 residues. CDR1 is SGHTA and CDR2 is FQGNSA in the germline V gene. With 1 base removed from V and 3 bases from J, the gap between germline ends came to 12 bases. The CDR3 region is CASSLVGGMDYGYTF. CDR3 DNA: TGTGCCAGCAGCTTAGTAGGAGGGATGGACTATGGCTACACCTTC.

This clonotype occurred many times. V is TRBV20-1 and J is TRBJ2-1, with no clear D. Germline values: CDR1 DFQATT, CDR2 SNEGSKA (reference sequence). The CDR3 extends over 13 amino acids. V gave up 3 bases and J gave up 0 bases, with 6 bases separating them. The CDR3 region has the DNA TGCAGTGCTAGCTCCTTCTCCTACAATGAGCAGTTCTTC. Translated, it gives CSASSFSYNEQFF.

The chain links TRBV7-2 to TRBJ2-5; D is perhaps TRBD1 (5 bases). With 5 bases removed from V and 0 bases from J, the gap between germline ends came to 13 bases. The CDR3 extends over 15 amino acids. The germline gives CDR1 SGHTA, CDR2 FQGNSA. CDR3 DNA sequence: TGTGCCAGCAGCCTAGGGGCGTGGTACCAAGAGACCCAGTACTTC. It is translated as CASSLGAWYQETQYF.

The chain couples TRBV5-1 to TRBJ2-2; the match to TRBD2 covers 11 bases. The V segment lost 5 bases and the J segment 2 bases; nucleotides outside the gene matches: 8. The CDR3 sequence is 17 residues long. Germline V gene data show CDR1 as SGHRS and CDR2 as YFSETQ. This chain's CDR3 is CASSPTSGGRNTGELFF. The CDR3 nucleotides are TGCGCCAGCAGTCCTACTAGCGGGGGCCGCAACACCGGGGAGCTGTTTTTT.

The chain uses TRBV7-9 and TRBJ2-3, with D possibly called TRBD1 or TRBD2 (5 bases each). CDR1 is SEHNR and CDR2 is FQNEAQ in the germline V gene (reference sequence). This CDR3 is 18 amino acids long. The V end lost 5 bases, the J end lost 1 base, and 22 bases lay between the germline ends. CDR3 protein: CASSKPGPKPSGTDTQYF. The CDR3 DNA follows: TGTGCCAGCAGCAAACCGGGACCAAAACCATCCGGCACAGATACGCAGTATTTT.

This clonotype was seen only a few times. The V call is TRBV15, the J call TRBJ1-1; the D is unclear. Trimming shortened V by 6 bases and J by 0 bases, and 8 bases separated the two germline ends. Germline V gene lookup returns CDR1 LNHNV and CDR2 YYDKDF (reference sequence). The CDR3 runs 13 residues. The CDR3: CATRVGLNTEAFF. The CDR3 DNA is TGTGCCACCAGGGTAGGGTTGAACACTGAAGCTTTCTTT. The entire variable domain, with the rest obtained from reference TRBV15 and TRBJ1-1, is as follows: DAMVIQNPRYQVTQFGKPVTLSCSQTLNHNVMYWYQQKSSQAPKLLFHYYDKDFNNEADTPDNFQSRRPNTSFCFLDIRSPGLGDTAMYLCATRVGLNTEAFFGQGTRLTVV.

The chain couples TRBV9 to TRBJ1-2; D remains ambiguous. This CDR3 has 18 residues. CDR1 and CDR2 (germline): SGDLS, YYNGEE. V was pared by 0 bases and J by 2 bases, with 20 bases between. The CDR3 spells CASSVDTGGLLANYGYTF. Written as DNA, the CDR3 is TGTGCCAGCAGCGTAGACACGGGTGGATTATTAGCCAACTATGGCTACACCTTC.

CDR3 sequence reads: CASSPPGGNIQYF. CDR3 bases: TGTGCCAGCAGTCCTCCAGGGGGGAACATTCAGTACTTC. The V gene is TRBV6-6, the J gene TRBJ2-4, with D possibly TRBD1 on 7 matching bases. The CDR3 is 13 amino acids. The V end lost 5 bases, the J end lost 7 bases, and 12 bases lay between the germline ends. Germline-derived CDR1 and CDR2 are MNHNY and SVGAGI (reference sequence).

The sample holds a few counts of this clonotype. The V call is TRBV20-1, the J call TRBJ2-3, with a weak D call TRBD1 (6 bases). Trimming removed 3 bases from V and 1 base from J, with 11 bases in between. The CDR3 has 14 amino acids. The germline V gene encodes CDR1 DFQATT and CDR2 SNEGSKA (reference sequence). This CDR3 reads CSASHRARTDTQYF. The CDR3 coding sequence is TGCAGTGCTAGTCACAGGGCTCGCACAGATACGCAGTATTTT.

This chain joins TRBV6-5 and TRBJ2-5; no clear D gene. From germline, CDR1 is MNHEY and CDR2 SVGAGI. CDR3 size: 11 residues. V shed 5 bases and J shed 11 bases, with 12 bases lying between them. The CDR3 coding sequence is TGTGCCAGCAGTCGACTCGAGGAGCAGTACTTC. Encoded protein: CASSRLEEQYF.